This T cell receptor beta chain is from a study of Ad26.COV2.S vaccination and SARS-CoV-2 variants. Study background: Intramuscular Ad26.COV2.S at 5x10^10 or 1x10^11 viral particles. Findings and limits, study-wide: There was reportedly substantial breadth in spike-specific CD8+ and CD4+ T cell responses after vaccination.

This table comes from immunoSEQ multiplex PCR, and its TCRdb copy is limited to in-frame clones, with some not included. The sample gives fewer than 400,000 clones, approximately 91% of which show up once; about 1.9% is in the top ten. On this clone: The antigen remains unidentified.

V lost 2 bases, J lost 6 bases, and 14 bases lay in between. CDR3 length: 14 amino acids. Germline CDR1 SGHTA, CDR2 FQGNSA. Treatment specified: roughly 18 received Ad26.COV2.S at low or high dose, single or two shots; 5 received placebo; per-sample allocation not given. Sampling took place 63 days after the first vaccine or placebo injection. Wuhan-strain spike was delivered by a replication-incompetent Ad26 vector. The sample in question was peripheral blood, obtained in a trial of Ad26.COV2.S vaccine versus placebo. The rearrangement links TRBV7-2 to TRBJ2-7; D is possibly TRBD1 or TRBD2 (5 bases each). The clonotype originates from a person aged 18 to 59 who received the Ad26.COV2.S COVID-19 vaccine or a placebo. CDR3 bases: TGTGCCAGCAGCTTATCATCAGGGAGAGGCGAGCAGTACTTC. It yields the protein CASSLSSGRGEQYF.